These 21 T cell receptor beta chains share one sample of origin, sequenced in a study of tumor-infiltrating lymphocytes in localized non-small cell lung cancer. Produced via immunoSEQ multiplex PCR; TCRdb's table is partial and in-frame only. Among several thousand clones, 81% were seen once, and the ten largest hold around 9.8%. Specimen: uninvolved lung tissue not adjacent to the tumor. These receptors all come from a human donor with non-small cell lung cancer.

This chain links TRBV9 with TRBJ2-2, with D tentatively TRBD2 (6 bases). The CDR3 totals 16 residues. The V end lost 0 bases, the J end lost 3 bases, and 12 bases lay between the germline ends. Germline V gene sequence: CDR1 SGDLS, CDR2 YYNGEE. CDR3 region: CASSVGGVSYTGELFF. The CDR3 bases are TGTGCCAGCAGCGTAGGGGGGGTCTCATACACCGGGGAGCTGTTTTTT.

The chain is built from TRBV30 and TRBJ2-7; D is unresolved. Trimming took off 0 bases at V and 7 bases at J, with 10 bases between the two ends. Germline loops: CDR1 GTSNPN, CDR2 SVGIG (reference sequence). This CDR3 is 12 amino acids long. The DNA of the CDR3 is TGTGCCTGGAGTGTCTCCCCATCAGAGCAGTACTTC. The encoded protein is CAWSVSPSEQYF.

This chain uses TRBV25-1 with TRBJ2-7; 7 bases agree with TRBD1. Per germline, CDR1 MGHDK and CDR2 SYGVNS. The length of the CDR3 is 17 residues. J lost 2 bases, V lost 6 bases, and 16 bases had no gene match. The CDR3, as DNA: TGTGCCAGCAGCTGCGAGCCAGAGGGACAGAAAACCTACGAGCAGTACTTC. Amino acids: CASSCEPEGQKTYEQYF.

The table lists this clone with a count of one. The V gene is TRBV18, the J gene TRBJ2-2, with unresolved D. Trimming took off 1 base at V and 3 bases at J, with 3 bases between the two ends. Germline V gives CDR1 KGHSH, CDR2 LQKENI. The CDR3 has 13 residues. Here the CDR3 reads CASSPRDTGELFF. DNA for the CDR3: TGTGCCAGCTCACCACGTGACACCGGGGAGCTGTTTTTT.

The chain joins TRBV7-7 to TRBJ2-7; 11 bases fit TRBD2. From germline, CDR1 is SSHAT and CDR2 FNYEAQ (reference sequence). Unmatched junction bases numbered 4, after V lost 5 bases and J lost 4 bases. The length of the CDR3 is 14 residues. The CDR3 coding sequence is TGTGCCAGCAGCAATAGCGGGAGGGCTTACGAGCAGTACTTC. Translating gives CASSNSGRAYEQYF.

As regards this clone: The junction departs from the called germline gene at one end, perhaps through a read error. The genes are TRBV15 and TRBJ1-2; D gene ambiguous. The germline CDR1 and CDR2 sequences are LNHNV and YYDKDF (reference sequence). The CDR3 runs 12 residues. The CDR3 nucleotides read TGTGCCACCAGCAGAGATCTTAGTCCGCGCGCCTTC. Protein product: CATSRDLSPRAF.

This rearrangement joins TRBV5-4 to TRBJ2-3; D tentatively reads TRBD1 or TRBD2 (5 bases each). CDR3 length equals 15 residues. The V end lost 5 bases, the J end lost 4 bases, and 17 bases lay between the germline ends. Germline assignment: CDR1 SGHNT and CDR2 YYREEE (reference sequence). The CDR3 reads CASSPGTLEADTQYF. Written as DNA, the CDR3 is TGTGCCAGCAGTCCTGGGACCTTAGAGGCAGATACGCAGTATTTT.

The gene calls are TRBV6-1 and TRBJ1-2, with 12 bases that match TRBD1. The V gene's germline CDR1 is MNHNS and CDR2 SASEGT. CDR3 size: 13 residues. The trim removed 4 bases at V and 8 bases at J, leaving 2 bases unmatched. CDR3 DNA: TGTGCCAGCAGTGGGGACAGGGGGCAAGGCTACACCTTC. Translating gives CASSGDRGQGYTF.

The rearrangement uses TRBV15 and TRBJ1-1; D is uncertain. Trimming pared 1 base from V and 1 base from J, leaving 7 bases between. CDR3 size: 14 residues. CDR1 and CDR2 from the germline V gene are LNHNV and YYDKDF (reference sequence). The CDR3 spells CATSRGLGNTEAFF. The CDR3 DNA sequence: TGTGCCACCAGCAGAGGGTTGGGGAACACTGAAGCTTTCTTT.

The rearrangement links TRBV4-2 to TRBJ2-5, with 12 bases identical to TRBD2. Unmatched junction bases numbered 5, after V lost 4 bases and J lost 5 bases. Germline lookup yields CDR1 LGHNA and CDR2 YNFKEQ. The length of the CDR3 is 15 residues. The CDR3 DNA reads as TGTGCCAGCAGCCCCCGACTAGCGGGAGTGGAGACCCAGTACTTC. It yields the protein CASSPRLAGVETQYF.

This clone showed up just once. The J gene is TRBJ1-5, the V gene TRBV4-3; D is unresolved. The CDR3 extends over 15 amino acids. The V gene lost 0 bases and the J gene lost 10 bases, with 16 bases spanning the gap. Per the germline V gene, CDR1 is LGHNA and CDR2 is YSLEER. Here the CDR3 reads CASSQDIGRTVPQHF. The CDR3 DNA follows: TGCGCCAGCAGCCAAGATATTGGCAGAACGGTACCCCAGCATTTT.

This clone occurred a few times. The rearrangement joins TRBV9 to TRBJ1-1, with no clear D. The V end lost 3 bases, the J end lost 0 bases, and 6 bases lay between the germline ends. The CDR3 runs to 13 residues. From germline, CDR1 is SGDLS and CDR2 YYNGEE. CDR3 sequence reads: CASSGDMNTEAFF. CDR3 DNA sequence: TGTGCCAGCAGCGGAGACATGAACACTGAAGCTTTCTTT.

The genes are TRBV7-2 and TRBJ2-7; TRBD1 matches 9 bases. Germline CDR1 SGHTA, CDR2 FQGNSA. The V segment lost 4 bases and the J segment 3 bases; nucleotides outside the gene matches: 4. The CDR3 runs to 14 residues. This chain's CDR3 is CASSSGTGYYEQYF. The CDR3 DNA follows: TGTGCCAGCAGCTCTGGGACAGGGTACTACGAGCAGTACTTC.

V gene TRBV7-9 combines with J gene TRBJ1-3; D unclear. Trimming left V 5 bases short and J 0 bases short, with 8 bases between. Germline V gives CDR1 SEHNR, CDR2 FQNEAQ (reference sequence). The CDR3 spans 14 residues. CDR3 sequence (DNA): TGTGCCAGCAGCCGAGAGACCTCTGGAAACACCATATATTTT. It encodes CASSRETSGNTIYF.

The chain is built from TRBV1 and TRBJ2-4; TRBD1, the D gene given by the table, was not confirmed from the DNA. TRBV1 is reported as a pseudogene. This CDR3 is 16 amino acids long. The CDR3 loop is CTSSQEPSGAKNIQYF. The CDR3 region has the DNA TGCACCAGCAGCCAAGAGCCCAGTGGAGCCAAAAACATTCAGTACTTC.

The chain has TRBV5-4 and TRBJ1-2, with D perhaps TRBD1 (5 bases). This CDR3 has 14 residues. Germline V gene data show CDR1 as SGHNT and CDR2 as YYREEE (reference sequence). Between the trimmed V and J ends, which lost 0 bases and 2 bases, there was a span of 8 bases. Written as DNA, the CDR3 is TGTGCCAGCAGCTTGGACAGGAAAAACTATGGCTACACCTTC. This codes for CASSLDRKNYGYTF.

The chain combines TRBV5-6 with TRBJ2-5; a weak D match, TRBD2 (6 bases). The germline CDR1 and CDR2 sequences are SGHDT and YYEEEE. The CDR3 length is 13 residues. Trimming stripped 4 bases from V and 5 bases from J, with 12 bases between. CDR3 coding DNA: TGTGCCAGCAGCGCGGGGTGGGGCGAGACCCAGTACTTC. This codes for CASSAGWGETQYF.

The sample holds a few counts of this clone. The J gene is TRBJ2-7, the V gene TRBV19; perhaps TRBD1 as D (6 bases). V lost 1 base, J lost 0 bases, and 19 bases lay in between. The CDR3 contains 18 residues. CDR1 is LNHDA and CDR2 is SQIVND in the germline V gene (reference sequence). The CDR3 DNA sequence: TGTGCCAGTAGTATAGTGGCAGGGGCCGAAGGTATCTCCTACGAGCAGTACTTC. Its translation is CASSIVAGAEGISYEQYF.

This chain connects TRBV7-3 to TRBJ2-7; TRBD1 agrees at 9 bases. The germline V gene encodes CDR1 SGHTA and CDR2 FQGTGA. This CDR3 spans 13 amino acids. The V and J ends lost 3 bases and 4 bases, in that order; junction bases with no gene match: 1. CDR3: CASSLDRGYEQYF. Here the CDR3 DNA reads TGTGCCAGCAGCTTGGACAGGGGTTACGAGCAGTACTTC.

The V and J genes are TRBV13 and TRBJ1-5; D gene uncertain. With 0 bases removed from V and 6 bases from J, the gap between germline ends came to 9 bases. The CDR3 totals 14 residues. Germline assignment: CDR1 PRHDT and CDR2 FYEKMQ (reference sequence). CDR3 region: CASSLGQLSQPQHF. The CDR3 nucleotides are TGTGCCAGCAGCTTAGGGCAGCTGAGTCAGCCCCAGCATTTT.

V and J are TRBV11-2 and TRBJ2-6, with D uncertain. Trimming stripped 5 bases from V and 2 bases from J, with 7 bases between. The CDR3 totals 14 residues. Germline V lookup: CDR1 SGHAT, CDR2 FQNNGV. CDR3 sequence: CASSPRTGANVLTF. Written as DNA, the CDR3 is TGTGCCAGCAGCCCACGGACTGGGGCCAACGTCCTGACTTTC.